Listed below are T cell receptor beta chains from one sample, sequenced in a study of cytomegalovirus exposure and HLA in healthy donors. Measured with immunoSEQ multiplex PCR; TCRdb has only the in-frame clones, and not every one. The sample yields fewer than 200,000 clones, 84% seen once. Sequenced material: PBMCs. The source is a man aged 25-40 years in good health and CMV-seronegative. Each CDR3 is given with its conserved first and last residue. Each record gives: J gene, D gene, clone size, V gene, CDR3 protein, CDR3 DNA. D genes are given only for firm matches. Expanded clones are given a class, and other clones once, few, many or no size at all.

TRBJ1-2 NA NA TRBV7-2 CASSFGGAIGYTF TGTGCCAGCAGCTTTGGGGGGGCCATTGGCTACACCTTC
TRBJ2-7 TRBD2 NA TRBV5-1 CASSLVPSGGAGSYEQYF TGCGCCAGCAGCTTGGTTCCTAGCGGGGGGGCCGGGTCCTACGAGCAGTACTTC
TRBJ2-7 NA NA TRBV5-4 CAYQGGPYEQYF TGTGCCTACCAGGGGGGTCCCTACGAGCAGTACTTC
TRBJ2-1 NA NA TRBV5-4 CASSLAGSQGQFF TGTGCCAGCAGCTTGGCCGGATCACAGGGGCAGTTCTTC
TRBJ2-1 TRBD2 NA TRBV2 CASSVRLAGFNEQFF TGTGCCAGCAGTGTGAGGCTAGCGGGATTCAATGAGCAGTTCTTC
TRBJ1-1 NA NA TRBV21-1 CASSKAGTVNTEAFF TGTGCCAGCAGCAAAGCGGGGACAGTGAACACTGAAGCTTTCTTT
TRBJ2-7 TRBD1 NA TRBV5-1 CASRDRGRTYEQYF TGCGCCAGCAGGGACAGGGGAAGGACTTACGAGCAGTACTTC
TRBJ2-1 TRBD2 NA TRBV18 CASSPPSGAGHNEQFF TGTGCCAGCTCACCACCTAGCGGGGCGGGTCACAATGAGCAGTTCTTC
TRBJ1-1 NA once TRBV28 CASSDWPGVAFF TGTGCCAGCTCAGATTGGCCAGGGGTGGCTTTCTTT
TRBJ1-2 TRBD1 NA TRBV27 CASSQNRGSGYTF TGTGCCAGCAGTCAGAACAGGGGGTCTGGCTACACCTTC
TRBJ2-1 TRBD1 NA TRBV6-6 CASIEGQGIFNEQFF TGTGCCAGCATCGAGGGACAGGGTATCTTTAATGAGCAGTTCTTC
TRBJ2-5 NA NA TRBV11-2 CASSLDMETQYF TGTGCCAGCAGCTTAGATATGGAGACCCAGTACTTC
TRBJ2-5 TRBD1 NA TRBV19 CASSRTGQETQYF TGTGCCAGTAGCAGGACAGGTCAAGAGACCCAGTACTTC
TRBJ2-7 TRBD1 NA TRBV2 CASSEWGTGGYEQYF TGTGCCAGCAGTGAGTGGGGGACAGGGGGCTACGAGCAGTACTTC
TRBJ2-2 TRBD2 NA TRBV7-2 CASSSSGDHTGELFF TGTGCCAGCAGCTCCAGCGGGGATCACACCGGGGAGCTGTTTTTT
TRBJ2-7 TRBD2 few TRBV7-2 CASSSAGTSEVVSQYF TGTGCCAGCAGCTCTGCCGGGACTAGCGAAGTGGTCTCGCAGTACTTC
TRBJ2-7 TRBD2 NA TRBV2 CASHPASGLSYEQYF TGTGCCAGCCACCCCGCTAGCGGGCTATCCTACGAGCAGTACTTC
TRBJ2-4 TRBD2 few TRBV5-1 CASSGLGQGGNIQYF TGCGCCAGCAGCGGGCTGGGGCAGGGAGGGAACATTCAGTACTTC
TRBJ2-7 TRBD1 NA TRBV6-1 CASSDRAGTGYEQYF TGTGCCAGCAGTGATAGAGCCGGGACAGGGTACGAGCAGTACTTC
TRBJ1-1 NA NA TRBV4-2 CASSQVGMNTEAFF TGTGCCAGCAGCCAAGTCGGGATGAACACTGAAGCTTTCTTT
TRBJ2-7 TRBD1 NA TRBV30 CAWSPAGRQGPRYNYEQYF TGCGCCTGGAGCCCTGCAGGGAGACAGGGTCCCAGATATAACTACGAGCAGTACTTC
TRBJ1-5 TRBD1 NA TRBV19 CASIRQGGSQPQHF TGTGCCAGTATCCGACAGGGTGGGAGTCAGCCCCAGCATTTT
TRBJ1-3 NA NA TRBV5-6 CASRVYSGNTIYF TGTGCCAGCCGCGTCTACTCTGGAAACACCATATATTTT
TRBJ1-2 NA NA TRBV7-8 CASSTYDTPIYGYTF TGTGCCAGCAGCACATATGATACCCCCATTTATGGCTACACCTTC
TRBJ2-3 NA NA TRBV2 CASSGPGGTDTQYF TGTGCCAGCAGTGGGCCGGGTGGAACAGATACGCAGTATTTT
TRBJ1-2 TRBD1 NA TRBV13 CASSERDRGDYGYTF TGTGCCAGCAGCGAACGGGACAGGGGTGACTATGGCTACACCTTC
TRBJ2-3 TRBD1 NA TRBV4-1 CASSPTGADTQYF TGCGCCAGCAGCCCAACAGGGGCAGATACGCAGTATTTT
TRBJ2-7 TRBD2 NA TRBV14 CASGSRLAISDEQYF TGTGCCAGCGGGTCCCGACTAGCGATAAGTGACGAGCAGTACTTC
TRBJ1-6 TRBD1 few TRBV5-1 CASSLSGTGNNSPLHF TGCGCCAGCAGCTTGTCCGGGACAGGGAATAATTCACCCCTCCACTTT
TRBJ1-1 TRBD1 NA TRBV19 CASSKWDRARNTEAFF TGTGCCAGTAGTAAATGGGACAGGGCTCGGAACACTGAAGCTTTCTTT
TRBJ1-1 TRBD1 NA TRBV11-2 CASSWDRGDDYTFF TGTGCCAGCAGCTGGGACAGGGGGGACGATTATACTTTCTTT
TRBJ1-5 NA NA TRBV15 CATSRDSGAAQPQHF TGTGCCACCAGCAGAGATTCAGGGGCAGCTCAGCCCCAGCATTTT
TRBJ1-2 NA NA TRBV4-3 CASSQDARGGAEGYTF TGCGCCAGCAGCCAAGATGCAAGGGGGGGGGCGGAGGGCTACACCTTC
TRBJ1-5 TRBD1 NA TRBV28 CAADRDLNSNQPQHF TGTGCCGCGGACAGGGATCTTAATAGCAATCAGCCCCAGCATTTT
TRBJ1-1 NA NA TRBV7-9 CASRSMNTEAFF TGTGCCAGCAGGTCCATGAACACTGAAGCTTTCTTT